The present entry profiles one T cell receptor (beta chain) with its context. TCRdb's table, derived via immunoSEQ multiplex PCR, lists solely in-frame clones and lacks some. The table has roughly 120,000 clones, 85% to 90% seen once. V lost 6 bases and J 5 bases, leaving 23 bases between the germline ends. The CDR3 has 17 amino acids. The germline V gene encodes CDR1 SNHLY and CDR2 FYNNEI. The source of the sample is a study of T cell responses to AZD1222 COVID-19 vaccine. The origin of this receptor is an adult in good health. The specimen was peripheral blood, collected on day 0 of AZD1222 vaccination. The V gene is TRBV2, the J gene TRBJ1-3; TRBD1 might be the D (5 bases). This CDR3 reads CASRIFPGRSGRNTIYF. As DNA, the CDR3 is TGTGCCAGCAGAATCTTTCCGGGACGCAGTGGGAGAAACACCATATATTTT.